Below, one T cell receptor (beta chain) is given with its context. In the authors' workflow: Reference gene primers were amplified, and this amplification served to estimate nucleated cell counts. Profiling relied on immunoSEQ multiplex PCR, and the TCRdb table lists in-frame clones only, not all of them. D and trimming come from the DNA, and the V and J calls and clone size come from that table. The sample shows 150,000 or so clones, 75% to 80% of them seen only once. The entry originates in a study of blood T cell repertoires in COVID-19. Looking at the study overall: Acute and convalescent COVID-19 samples came from the United States, Italy and Spain. PBMCs, B-cell-depleted T cells, or T cells provided the cDNA or gDNA that made up the material.

Trimming cost V 4 bases and J 3 bases; bases outside gene matches: 9. Germline CDR1 reads SGHTA; CDR2 reads FQGNSA. This CDR3 region has 15 residues. This clonotype was obtained from a woman between 45 and 65 years old with active or convalescent COVID-19. The sequenced material came from peripheral blood. This chain joins TRBV7-2 and TRBJ2-7; 7 nucleotides align to TRBD2. CDR3 DNA sequence: TGTGCCAGCAGCTCCGTGGGGGGGAGGGGCTACGAGCAGTACTTC. Its protein product is CASSSVGGRGYEQYF. Complete variable domain (other parts from reference TRBV7-2 and TRBJ2-7): GAGVSQSPSNKVTEKGKDVELRCDPISGHTALYWYRQSLGQGLEFLIYFQGNSAPDKSGLPSDRFSAERTGGSVSTLTIQRTQQEDSAVYLCASSSVGGRGYEQYFGPGTRLTVT.